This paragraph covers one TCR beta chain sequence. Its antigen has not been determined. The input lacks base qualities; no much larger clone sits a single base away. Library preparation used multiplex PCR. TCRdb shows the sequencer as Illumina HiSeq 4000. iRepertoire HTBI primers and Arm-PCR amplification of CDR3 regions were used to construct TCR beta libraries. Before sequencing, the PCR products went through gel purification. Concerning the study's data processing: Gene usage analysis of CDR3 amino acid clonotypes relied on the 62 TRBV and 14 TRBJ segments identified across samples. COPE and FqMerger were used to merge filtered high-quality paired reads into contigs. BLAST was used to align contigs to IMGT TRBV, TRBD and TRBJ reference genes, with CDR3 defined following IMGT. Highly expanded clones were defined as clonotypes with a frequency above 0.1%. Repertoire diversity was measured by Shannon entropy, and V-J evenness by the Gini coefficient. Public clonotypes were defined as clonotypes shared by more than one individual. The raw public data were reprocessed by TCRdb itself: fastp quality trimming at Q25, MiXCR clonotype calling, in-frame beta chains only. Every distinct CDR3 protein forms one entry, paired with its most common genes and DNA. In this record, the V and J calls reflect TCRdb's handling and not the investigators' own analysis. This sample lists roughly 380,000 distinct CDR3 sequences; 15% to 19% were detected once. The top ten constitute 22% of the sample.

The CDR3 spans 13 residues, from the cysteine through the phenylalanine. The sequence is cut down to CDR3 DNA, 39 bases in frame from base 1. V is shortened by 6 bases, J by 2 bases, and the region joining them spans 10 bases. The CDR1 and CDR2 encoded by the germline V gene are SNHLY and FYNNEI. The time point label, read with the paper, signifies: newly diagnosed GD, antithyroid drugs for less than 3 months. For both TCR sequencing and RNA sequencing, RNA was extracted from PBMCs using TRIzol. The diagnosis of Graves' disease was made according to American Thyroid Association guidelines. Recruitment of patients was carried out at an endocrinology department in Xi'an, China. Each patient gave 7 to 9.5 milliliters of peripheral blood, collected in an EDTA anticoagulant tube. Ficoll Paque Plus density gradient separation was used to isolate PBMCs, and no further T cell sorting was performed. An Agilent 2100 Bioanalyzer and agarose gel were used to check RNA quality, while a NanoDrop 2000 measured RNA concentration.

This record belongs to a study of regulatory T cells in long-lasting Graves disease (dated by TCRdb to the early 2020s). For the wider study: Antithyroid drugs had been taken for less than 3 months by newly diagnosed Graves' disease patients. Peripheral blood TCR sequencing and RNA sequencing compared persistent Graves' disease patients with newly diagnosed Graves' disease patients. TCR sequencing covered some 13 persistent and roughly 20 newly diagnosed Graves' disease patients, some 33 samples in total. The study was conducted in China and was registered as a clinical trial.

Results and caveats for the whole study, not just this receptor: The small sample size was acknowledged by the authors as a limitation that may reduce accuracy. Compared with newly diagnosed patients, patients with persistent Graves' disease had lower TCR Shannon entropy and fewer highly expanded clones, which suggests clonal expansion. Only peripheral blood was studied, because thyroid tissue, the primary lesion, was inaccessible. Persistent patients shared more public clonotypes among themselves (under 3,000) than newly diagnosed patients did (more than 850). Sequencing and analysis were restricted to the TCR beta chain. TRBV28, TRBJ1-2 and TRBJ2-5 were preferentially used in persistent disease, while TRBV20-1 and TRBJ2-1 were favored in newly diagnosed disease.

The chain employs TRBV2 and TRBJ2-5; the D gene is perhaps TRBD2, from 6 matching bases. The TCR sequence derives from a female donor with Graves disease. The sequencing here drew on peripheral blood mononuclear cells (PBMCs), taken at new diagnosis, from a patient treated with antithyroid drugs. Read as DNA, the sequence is TGTGCCAGCAGACTAGCCACACAAGAGACCCAGTACTTC. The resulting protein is CASRLATQETQYF.